The 16 T cell receptor beta chains presented below share a single source sample, sequenced in a study of neurological immune-mediated disorders. Each CDR3 protein is one row after TCRdb ran MiXCR on the 5' RACE reads. The sample has more than 45,000 distinct CDR3 sequences, 10% seen once. Source material: PBMCs. These receptors were obtained from a woman between 40 and 50 years old with HTLV-1-associated myelopathy (HAM/TSP).

The sample holds many counts of this clonotype. The chain is built from TRBV7-2 and TRBJ2-5; D not certain. The germline V gene encodes CDR1 SGHTA and CDR2 FQGNSA. This CDR3 has 13 amino acids. Trimming stripped 3 bases from V and 2 bases from J, with 7 bases between. The CDR3 DNA follows: TGTGCCAGCAGCTTCCTAATTCAAGAGACCCAGTACTTC. Translation: CASSFLIQETQYF.

This clonotype came up a few times. The CDR3 region has the DNA TGCAGTGCGAGGACAGGGGGGTTGGTAACTGAAGCTTTCTTT. Its protein product is CSARTGGLVTEAFF. This chain links TRBV20-1 with TRBJ1-1; the match to TRBD1 covers 10 bases. From germline, CDR1 is DFQATT and CDR2 SNEGSKA (reference sequence). Trimming cost V 6 bases and J 5 bases; bases outside gene matches: 9. The CDR3 consists of 14 residues.

Ten or more counts support this clonotype. This chain joins TRBV9 and TRBJ2-7; 7 nucleotides line up with TRBD2. Germline CDR1 is SGDLS and CDR2 is YYNGEE. The CDR3 has 13 residues. The ends lost 5 bases at V and 0 bases at J; junction bases unmatched: 2. CDR3 DNA sequence: TGTGCCAGCAGTGGCGGGAGCTCCTACGAGCAGTACTTC. Residues: CASSGGSSYEQYF.

Ten or more counts support this clonotype. The V and J genes are TRBV11-2 and TRBJ2-1, with D perhaps matching TRBD2 (7 bases). The CDR3 has 15 residues. Germline CDR1 and CDR2: SGHAT and FQNNGV. Trimming took off 6 bases at V and 2 bases at J, with 14 bases between the two ends. The DNA of the CDR3 is TGTGCCAGCAGACCCCCGGGGGGCGCCTACAATGAGCAGTTCTTC. Translation: CASRPPGGAYNEQFF. Filled out from reference TRBV11-2 and TRBJ2-1, the complete variable domain reads EAGVAQSPRYKIIEKRQSVAFWCNPISGHATLYWYQQILGQGPKLLIQFQNNGVVDDSQLPKDRFSAERLKGVDSTLKIQPAKLEDSAVYLCASRPPGGAYNEQFFGPGTRLTVL.

This clonotype came up many times. The V and J genes are TRBV29-1 and TRBJ2-1; either TRBD1 or TRBD2 may supply D (7 bases each). There are 14 residues in the CDR3. V lost 7 bases and J 2 bases, leaving 15 bases between the germline ends. Germline-derived CDR1 and CDR2 are SQVTM and ANQGSEA. The CDR3: CSARGRATYNEQFF. In DNA form, the CDR3 reads TGCAGCGCCAGGGGGAGGGCTACCTACAATGAGCAGTTCTTC.

V gene TRBV9 combines with J gene TRBJ1-1; 8 bases align to TRBD1. The CDR3 is made up of 16 amino acids. J lost 3 bases, V lost 3 bases, and 10 bases had no gene match. Germline assignment: CDR1 SGDLS and CDR2 YYNGEE. The CDR3 bases are TGTGCCAGCAGCGAAGGACAGGGCCGGCTGGACACTGAAGCTTTCTTT. This translates into CASSEGQGRLDTEAFF.

This clonotype was recorded at least ten times. For the CDR3, the DNA is TGTGCCACCAGCAGTGGCAGGGGGCGCGGAGAGACCCAGTACTTC. It translates to CATSSGRGRGETQYF. This chain links TRBV15 with TRBJ2-5; 8 nucleotides align to TRBD1. The CDR3 covers 15 residues. The germline V gene encodes CDR1 LNHNV and CDR2 YYDKDF (reference sequence). The J segment lost 4 bases and the V segment lost 3 bases, leaving 7 bases of the junction unmatched.

This clonotype has at least ten counts. The CDR3 spells CASSLVRSGDLSEQYF. CDR3 DNA sequence: TGCGCCAGCAGCTTGGTTCGGTCAGGGGACCTCTCCGAGCAGTACTTC. The V and J genes are TRBV5-1 and TRBJ2-7, with a possible D match to TRBD1 (6 bases). Per the germline V gene, CDR1 is SGHRS and CDR2 is YFSETQ. Trimming cost V 0 bases and J 6 bases, with 19 bases left between them. This CDR3 is built from 16 residues.

This clonotype was observed many times. The rearrangement joins TRBV5-1 to TRBJ2-7, with D perhaps TRBD2 (5 bases). CDR1 is SGHRS and CDR2 is YFSETQ in the germline V gene. The V and J ends lost 3 bases and 0 bases respectively, with 13 bases between them. CDR3 length: 15 residues. The CDR3 nucleotides read TGCGCCAGCAGCTACCTCCCCGACTACTCCTACGAGCAGTACTTC. Its translation is CASSYLPDYSYEQYF.

This clonotype showed up many times. The chain is built from TRBV5-6 and TRBJ2-2, with D unresolved. V was trimmed by 0 bases and J by 0 bases, leaving 6 bases between them. The CDR3 loop spans 15 amino acids. The germline V gene encodes CDR1 SGHDT and CDR2 YYEEEE. The CDR3 DNA sequence: TGTGCCAGCAGCTTGGATGTTTCGAACACCGGGGAGCTGTTTTTT. Its translation: CASSLDVSNTGELFF.

This chain connects TRBV20-1 to TRBJ2-1; the D gene is possibly TRBD2 (5 bases). With 7 bases removed from V and 4 bases from J, the gap between germline ends came to 11 bases. This CDR3 is 12 amino acids long. Germline-derived CDR1 and CDR2 are DFQATT and SNEGSKA (reference sequence). The CDR3 loop is CSVDTRYNEQFF. The CDR3 DNA reads as TGCAGTGTTGATACTAGGTACAATGAGCAGTTCTTC.

The V gene is TRBV10-1, the J gene TRBJ2-6, with D unresolved. Trimming took 3 bases from V and 0 from J, leaving 6 bases between them. Germline lookup yields CDR1 WNHNN and CDR2 SYGVQD (reference sequence). The CDR3 runs to 15 residues. Written as DNA, the CDR3 is TGCGCCAGCAGTGATGTCGCCTCTGGGGCCAACGTCCTGACTTTC. It specifies CASSDVASGANVLTF.

This clonotype was recorded many times. The chain combines TRBV5-1 with TRBJ2-3; TRBD2 matches 13 bases. After removal of 3 bases from V and 7 bases from J, the junction contained 8 bases not matched to a gene. CDR1 is SGHRS and CDR2 is YFSETQ in the germline V gene. The CDR3 runs to 16 residues. CDR3 protein: CASSYRTSGGSYTQYF. The CDR3 DNA follows: TGCGCCAGCAGCTACAGGACTAGCGGGGGAAGTTATACGCAGTATTTT.

This clonotype appeared many times. The chain carries TRBV6-2 or TRBV6-3 and TRBJ2-7; D possibly corresponds to TRBD1 (6 bases). Germline V lookup: CDR1 MNHEY, CDR2 SVGEGT. V was trimmed by 7 bases and J by 10 bases, leaving 17 bases between them. The CDR3 loop spans 12 amino acids. The CDR3 nucleotides read TGTGCCAGCACCAGTACAGGGAATAAACAGTACTTC. Its protein product is CASTSTGNKQYF.

This clonotype came up many times. The chain links TRBV5-1 to TRBJ2-7; D gene uncertain. This CDR3 region has 14 residues. In germline, CDR1 is SGHRS, CDR2 YFSETQ. Between the trimmed V and J ends, which lost 4 bases and 2 bases, there was a span of 13 bases. The DNA for the CDR3 is TGCGCCAGCAGCCCACACGGTATCGCCTACGAGCAGTACTTC. It specifies CASSPHGIAYEQYF.

This clonotype was seen many times. The chain carries TRBV29-1 and TRBJ2-7; D possibly corresponds to TRBD2 (5 bases). The CDR3 contains 15 residues. The V end was cut by 4 bases, the J end by 7 bases, with 23 bases between. The germline CDR1 and CDR2 sequences are SQVTM and ANQGSEA. The CDR3: CSVVLTGGPTEEQYF. CDR3 DNA sequence: TGCAGCGTTGTCCTAACCGGAGGCCCTACGGAAGAGCAGTACTTC.